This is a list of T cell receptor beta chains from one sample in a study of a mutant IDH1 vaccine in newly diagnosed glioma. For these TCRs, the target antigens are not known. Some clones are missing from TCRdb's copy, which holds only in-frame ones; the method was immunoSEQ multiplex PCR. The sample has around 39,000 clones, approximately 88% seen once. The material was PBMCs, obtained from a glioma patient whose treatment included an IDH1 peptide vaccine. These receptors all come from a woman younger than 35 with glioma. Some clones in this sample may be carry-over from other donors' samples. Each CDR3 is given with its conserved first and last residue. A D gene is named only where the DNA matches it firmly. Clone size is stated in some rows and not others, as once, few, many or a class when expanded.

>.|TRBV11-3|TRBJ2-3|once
CASSAGSSTDTQYF
TGTGCCAGCAGCGCCGGATCGAGCACAGATACGCAGTATTTT
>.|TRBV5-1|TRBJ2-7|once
CASRSGTEQYF
TGCGCCAGCAGATCCGGGACAGAGCAGTACTTC
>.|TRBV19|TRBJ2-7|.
CASRVGSLMGEQYF
TGTGCCAGTAGGGTCGGGAGCTTAATGGGAGAGCAGTACTTC
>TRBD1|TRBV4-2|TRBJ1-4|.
CASSQDYRRQGVFELFF
TGTGCCAGCAGCCAAGATTATCGTCGCCAGGGGGTTTTTGAACTGTTTTTT
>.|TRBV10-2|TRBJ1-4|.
CASSESKGFEEKLFF
TGCGCCAGCAGTGAGTCGAAGGGGTTCGAAGAAAAACTGTTTTTT
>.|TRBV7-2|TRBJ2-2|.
CASSFRPRQFRNTGELFF
TGTGCCAGCAGCTTCCGTCCAAGACAGTTTAGGAACACCGGGGAGCTGTTTTTT
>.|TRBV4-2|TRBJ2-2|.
CASSHTGNTGELFF
TGTGCCAGCAGCCACACTGGTAACACCGGGGAGCTGTTTTTT
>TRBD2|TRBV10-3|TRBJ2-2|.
CAISRLAGDNTGELFF
TGTGCCATCAGCCGACTAGCGGGGGATAACACCGGGGAGCTGTTTTTT
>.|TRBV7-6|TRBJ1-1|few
CASSPLNTEAFF
TGTGCCAGCAGCCCCTTGAACACTGAAGCTTTCTTT
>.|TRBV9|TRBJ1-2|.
CASQSLTGPTF
TGTGCCAGCCAGAGTTTGACAGGACCCACCTTC
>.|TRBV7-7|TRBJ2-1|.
CASSLNTGFNEQFF
TGTGCCAGCAGCTTAAATACAGGGTTCAATGAGCAGTTCTTC
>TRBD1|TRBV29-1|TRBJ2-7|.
CSVVGQESSYEQYF
TGCAGCGTTGTGGGACAGGAGAGCTCCTACGAGCAGTACTTC
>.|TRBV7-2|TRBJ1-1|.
CASSLSVTGLNTEAFF
TGTGCCAGCAGCTTATCAGTTACGGGGTTGAACACTGAAGCTTTCTTT
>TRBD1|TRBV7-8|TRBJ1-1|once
CASSSWTGMNTEAFF
TGTGCCAGCAGCTCCTGGACAGGGATGAACACTGAAGCTTTCTTT
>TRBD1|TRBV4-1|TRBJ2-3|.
CASSLSGTGLDTQYF
TGCGCCAGCAGCCTCTCCGGGACAGGCTTAGATACGCAGTATTTT
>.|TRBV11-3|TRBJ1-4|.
CASSRGEANEKLFF
TGTGCCAGCAGCCGAGGGGAGGCTAATGAAAAACTGTTTTTT
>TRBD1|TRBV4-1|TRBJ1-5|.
CASSSQGKDQPQHF
TGCGCCAGCAGCTCACAGGGGAAGGATCAGCCCCAGCATTTT
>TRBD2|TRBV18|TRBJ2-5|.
CASSPTSGRGRETQYF
TGTGCCAGCTCTCCCACTAGCGGGAGAGGAAGAGAGACCCAGTACTTC